This T cell receptor (beta chain) was sequenced during a study of T cell responses to AZD1222 COVID-19 vaccine. For this clone: What it binds is unknown.

The germline V gene has CDR1 SGHAT and CDR2 FQNNGV. The CDR3 extends over 13 amino acids. V was cut by 0 bases and J by 10 bases, with 11 bases left in between. Measured with immunoSEQ multiplex PCR; TCRdb has only the in-frame clones, and not every one. The sample lists some 120,000 clones, about 79% occurring once. Study outcomes and limitations: Spike-specific TCR breadth and depth both grew after two AZD1222 doses. Possibly, clonal diversity was underestimated; donors were largely white British and included more females. Repertoire sampling happened only post peak T cell response. Spike was spanned by vaccine-associated CD4 TCRs, with dominance at 160-218 and 743-854.

Sequencing was performed on peripheral blood, taken 28 days after the second AZD1222 dose. The chain is built from TRBV11-2 and TRBJ2-3; TRBD2 might be the D (6 bases). The clonotype comes from an adult who received the AZD1222 COVID-19 vaccine. Here the CDR3 reads CASSLEWRGAQYF. The CDR3 coding sequence is TGTGCCAGCAGCTTAGAATGGAGGGGTGCGCAGTATTTT.